The T cell receptor beta chain described here comes from a study of Ad26.COV2.S vaccination and SARS-CoV-2 variants. Overall study context: The donor was enrolled in the Ad26.COV2.S arm of the COV1001 trial. Ad26.COV2.S shots went into the muscle once or twice, 56 days apart.

The assay was immunoSEQ multiplex PCR, and TCRdb's table has in-frame clones only and misses some. The table shows some 420,000 clones, with approximately 88% occurring only once. Treatment defined: some 20 received Ad26.COV2.S at low or high dose, single or two shots; 5 received placebo; per-sample allocation not given. Samples were taken on day 63 after the first vaccine or placebo injection. Participants' vaccine, an Ad26 vector, delivered Wuhan-strain SARS-CoV-2 spike. CDR3 length: 13 amino acids. Trimming left V 1 base short and J 4 bases short, with 7 bases between. Germline-derived CDR1 and CDR2 are SGHTS and YDEGEE.

The sample in question was peripheral blood, obtained in a trial of Ad26.COV2.S vaccine versus placebo. This chain joins TRBV5-8 and TRBJ2-3; a weak D match, TRBD2 (6 bases). The receptor was isolated from a person aged 18-60 years who received the Ad26.COV2.S COVID-19 vaccine or a placebo. CDR3 coding DNA: TGTGCCAGCAGCTTGCGGGGGTCAGATACGCAGTATTTT. Translated, it gives CASSLRGSDTQYF.